Described below is a single TCR beta chain sequence and its context. The junction shows a germline mismatch at one end, possibly a read error. TCRdb itself ran the RT-PCR reads through MiXCR, one entry per CDR3 protein. This table holds 590,000 or so distinct CDR3 sequences, approximately 15% found once. The data derive from a study of response to subunit inactivated influenza vaccine. Germline CDR1 reads DFQATT; CDR2 reads SNEGSKA (reference sequence). The CDR3 spans 17 residues. The chain recombines TRBV20-1 with TRBJ1-4; 11 positions agree with TRBD1. Specimen: PBMCs from blood, collected 14 to 15 days before vaccination. The origin of this receptor is a man aged 45-65 years who received an inactivated influenza vaccine. The CDR3 spells CCARDWTGGASNEKLFF. CDR3 nucleotide sequence: TGCTGTGCTAGAGATTGGACAGGGGGCGCGTCTAATGAAAAACTGTTTTTT.